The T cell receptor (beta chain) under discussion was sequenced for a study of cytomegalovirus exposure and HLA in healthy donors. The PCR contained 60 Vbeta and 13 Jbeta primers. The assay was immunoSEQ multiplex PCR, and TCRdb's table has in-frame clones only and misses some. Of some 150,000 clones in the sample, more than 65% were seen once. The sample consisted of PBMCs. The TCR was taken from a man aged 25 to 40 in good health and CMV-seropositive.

The CDR3 nucleotides read TGTGCCAGCAGCTTAAAACTTACCGGGGAGCTGTTTTTT. It specifies CASSLKLTGELFF. The chain employs TRBV11-3 and TRBJ2-2, with D unclear. CDR1 and CDR2 from the germline V gene are SGHNT and YENEEA. With 2 bases removed from V and 5 bases from J, the gap between germline ends came to 6 bases. The CDR3 extends over 13 amino acids. Variable domain in full (rest from reference TRBV11-3 and TRBJ2-2): EAGVVQSPRYKIIEKKQPVAFWCNPISGHNTLYWYLQNLGQGPELLIRYENEEAVDDSQLPKDRFSAERLKGVDSTLKIQPAELGDSAVYLCASSLKLTGELFFGEGSRLTVL.